Reported below is one TCR beta chain. TCRdb re-derived calls from the 5' RACE reads in MiXCR, one entry per CDR3 protein. The table has around 310,000 distinct CDR3 sequences, around 15% seen once. V lost 0 bases, J lost 7 bases, and 13 bases lay in between. The CDR3 length is 15 residues. Germline CDR1 is LGHNA and CDR2 is YNFKEQ. The record originates from a study of T-cell memory formation after mild COVID-19. The chain carries TRBV4-2 and TRBJ1-3; no reliable D call. The clonotype originates from a man between 18 and 29 years old who had mild COVID-19 (a few samples of this study predate the infection). Cell type and time point are not known. Sample: PBMCs or a T cell subset sorted from them (not recorded which). As DNA, the CDR3 is TGTGCCAGCAGCCAAGAGGGAGTCCGTGGCAACACCATATATTTT. Translating it yields CASSQEGVRGNTIYF.